This TCR beta chain was recorded in a study of cytomegalovirus exposure and HLA in healthy donors. Broader study findings: Highly shared sequence variants in one cluster were likely a sequencing artifact. By HLA locus, TCR association rates varied in a later analysis, with DRB1 showing the most and HLA-C the fewest.

Trimming took off 5 bases at V and 0 bases at J, with 5 bases between the two ends. The CDR3 runs 13 residues. Germline-derived CDR1 and CDR2 are MNHEY and SMNVEV (reference sequence). Notes on this clone: Antigen specificity is unknown.

Healthy bone marrow donors made up the cohort. PCR involved 60 Vbeta and 13 Jbeta primers. Repertoires were generated with immunoSEQ multiplex PCR, while TCRdb's copy carries only in-frame clones and drops some. There are roughly 92,000 clones in the sample; under 90% occur only once, and roughly 30% lies in the top ten. This chain joins TRBV27 and TRBJ2-1; unclear D gene. This receptor was taken from a man between 50 and 59 years old in good health and CMV-seropositive. Sample: PBMCs. The CDR3 nucleotides read TGTGCCAGCAGTACTCTCTCCTACAATGAGCAGTTCTTC. It codes for CASSTLSYNEQFF.